The rows below give T cell receptor beta chains drawn from one sample of a study of cytomegalovirus exposure and HLA in healthy donors. Clones were read by immunoSEQ multiplex PCR, and TCRdb kept only the in-frame ones, dropping some. Of under 100,000 clones in the sample, more than 60% were seen once. The sample was PBMCs. The source of these receptors is a human donor in good health. Both conserved end residues are part of each CDR3. A D gene is named only where the DNA matches it firmly. Rows give clone size only sometimes, using once, few, many, or a class for an expanded clone.

>few|TRBJ2-4|.|TRBV30
CAWREKGHGGPRNIQYF
TGTGCCTGGAGGGAGAAAGGACATGGGGGCCCTAGAAACATTCAGTACTTC
>once|TRBJ1-2|TRBD1|TRBV6-1
CASSVLTGERTF
TGTGCCAGCAGTGTACTGACAGGGGAGCGCACCTTC
>.|TRBJ1-1|.|TRBV2
CASSDRAGNTEAFF
TGTGCCAGCAGTGACAGGGCAGGGAACACTGAAGCTTTCTTT
>few|TRBJ2-5|.|TRBV6-5
CASSYSAGQETQYF
TGTGCCAGCAGTTACTCGGCAGGCCAAGAGACCCAGTACTTC
>.|TRBJ1-1|.|TRBV6-1
CASSVQNTEAFF
TGTGCCAGCAGTGTCCAGAACACTGAAGCTTTCTTT
>once|TRBJ1-2|.|TRBV4-3
CASSHARGDYGYTF
TGCGCCAGCAGCCATGCCCGAGGTGACTATGGCTACACCTTC
>.|TRBJ2-5|TRBD1|TRBV6-4
CASSDSRDRVLGETQYF
TGTGCCAGCAGTGACTCGAGGGACAGGGTTTTGGGAGAGACCCAGTACTTC
>.|TRBJ1-2|TRBD1|TRBV18
CASSQGQGNYGYTF
TGTGCCAGCTCTCAGGGACAGGGGAACTATGGCTACACCTTC
>.|TRBJ1-1|TRBD1|TRBV6-5
CASSHRDRVPEAFF
TGTGCCAGCAGTCACCGGGACAGGGTCCCTGAAGCTTTCTTT
>.|TRBJ1-2|.|TRBV6-5
CASSSTPGGYTF
TGTGCCAGCAGTTCCACGCCCGGTGGCTACACCTTC
>once|TRBJ1-5|.|TRBV10-2
CASRAGGRGPNQPQHF
TGCGCCAGCAGGGCCGGGGGACGCGGGCCCAATCAGCCCCAGCATTTT
>.|TRBJ1-5|TRBD1|TRBV9
CASSVAGTVNQPQNF
TGTGCCAGCAGCGTAGCTGGGACAGTTAATCAGCCCCAGAATTTT
>.|TRBJ2-7|.|TRBV21-1
CASSRTGQGYEQYF
TGTGCCAGCAGCAGAACCGGACAGGGCTACGAGCAGTACTTC
>.|TRBJ2-5|.|TRBV2
CASSELTTEETQYF
TGTGCCAGCAGTGAGTTGACGACAGAAGAGACCCAGTACTTC
>.|TRBJ1-2|TRBD1|TRBV10-3
CAISEWVGQGNYGYTF
TGTGCCATCAGTGAATGGGTGGGACAGGGGAACTATGGCTACACCTTC
>once|TRBJ2-1|TRBD2|TRBV11-2
CASSLGLAGNEQFF
TGTGCCAGCAGCCTTGGACTAGCCGGCAATGAGCAGTTCTTC
>.|TRBJ2-7|TRBD1|TRBV6-1
CASNPGQVYEQYF
TGTGCCAGCAACCCGGGACAGGTCTACGAGCAGTACTTC
>.|TRBJ2-3|.|TRBV5-5
CASTPTLDTQYF
TGTGCCAGCACCCCGACATTAGATACGCAGTATTTT
>.|TRBJ1-5|.|TRBV14
CASSQGSYQPQHF
TGTGCCAGCAGCCAAGGGAGTTATCAGCCCCAGCATTTT
>.|TRBJ1-1|.|TRBV2
CASSLLRGRGTEAFF
TGTGCCAGCAGCCTCCTTCGGGGGAGAGGGACTGAAGCTTTCTTT
>.|TRBJ1-5|.|TRBV19
CASTDTSYQPQHF
TGTGCCAGTACCGACACTAGTTATCAGCCCCAGCATTTT
>few|TRBJ1-1|.|TRBV6-6
CAYGNFNTEAFF
TGTGCCTACGGGAATTTTAACACTGAAGCTTTCTTT
>.|TRBJ1-2|.|TRBV5-6
CASSSTLTYGYTF
TGTGCCAGCAGCTCGACTCTCACCTATGGCTACACCTTC
>.|TRBJ2-7|.|TRBV5-5
CASSPGDDLYEQYF
TGTGCCAGCAGCCCGGGGGACGACCTCTACGAGCAGTACTTC
>.|TRBJ1-2|TRBD1|TRBV7-9
CASSSNKPGQGHYGYTF
TGTGCCAGCAGCTCCAATAAACCGGGACAGGGACACTATGGCTACACCTTC
>.|TRBJ2-7|TRBD1|TRBV6-5
CASGKGQRNSYEQYF
TGTGCCAGCGGAAAGGGACAGCGGAACTCCTACGAGCAGTACTTC
>.|TRBJ1-1|.|TRBV7-8
CASTDGIWNTEAFF
TGTGCCAGCACGGACGGGATTTGGAACACTGAAGCTTTCTTT
>.|TRBJ2-5|TRBD1|TRBV6-5
CASSVNDRAETQYF
TGTGCCAGCAGCGTGAACGACAGGGCAGAGACCCAGTACTTC
>.|TRBJ2-3|TRBD2|TRBV7-2
CASSEQRGGSDTQYF
TGTGCCAGCAGCGAACAGCGGGGTGGATCAGATACGCAGTATTTT
>.|TRBJ1-2|.|TRBV2
CASSSRRGDYGYTF
TGTGCCAGCAGTAGTAGAAGGGGTGACTATGGCTACACCTTC
>.|TRBJ2-7|.|TRBV5-6
CASSPRRANYEQYF
TGTGCCAGCAGCCCAAGGAGGGCTAACTACGAGCAGTACTTC
>.|TRBJ1-5|.|TRBV5-6
CASSLGPGFLSNQPQHF
TGTGCCAGCAGCTTGGGTCCGGGTTTTTTAAGCAATCAGCCCCAGCATTTT
>few|TRBJ2-7|.|TRBV6-6
CASSSRDKASYEQYF
TGTGCCAGCAGCTCCCGGGACAAGGCTTCCTACGAGCAGTACTTC
>.|TRBJ1-2|TRBD1|TRBV5-8
CASSLEALQGARNGYTF
TGTGCCAGCAGCTTGGAGGCCCTACAGGGGGCGCGTAATGGCTACACCTTC
>.|TRBJ1-6|TRBD1|TRBV7-9
CASSLTGGPYNSPLHF
TGTGCCAGCAGCCTGACAGGGGGCCCCTATAATTCACCCCTCCACTTT
>.|TRBJ1-2|.|TRBV2
CASSGAAPNYGYTF
TGTGCCAGCAGTGGGGCAGCTCCTAACTATGGCTACACCTTC
>.|TRBJ1-1|.|TRBV18
CASSPPLPNTEAFF
TGTGCCAGCTCACCCCCACTACCGAACACTGAAGCTTTCTTT
>.|TRBJ2-7|TRBD1|TRBV6-1
CASTTRDRVLRQYF
TGTGCCAGCACAACCCGGGACAGGGTACTTCGGCAGTACTTC
>few|TRBJ1-1|TRBD1|TRBV6-5
CASSYHRGGPTEAFF
TGTGCCAGCAGTTACCACAGGGGCGGGCCCACTGAAGCTTTCTTT
>.|TRBJ2-1|.|TRBV5-1
CASSLGGALGWNEQFF
TGCGCCAGCAGCTTGGGAGGTGCGCTCGGGTGGAATGAGCAGTTCTTC